Below are 25 T cell receptor beta chains sequenced from a single sample in a study of blood T cell repertoires in COVID-19. Sequencing used immunoSEQ multiplex PCR; TCRdb keeps in-frame clones, though not all of them. In the table there are 350,000 to 500,000 clones, over 85% of which are singletons. The sequenced sample consisted of peripheral blood. All receptors derive from a man aged 18 to 35 with COVID-19, enrolled during active disease.

The V call is TRBV11-2, the J call TRBJ2-3, with TRBD2 as a possible D gene (6 bases). V was clipped by 3 bases and J by 6 bases, with 22 bases between them. The length of the CDR3 is 17 residues. Germline lookup yields CDR1 SGHAT and CDR2 FQNNGV. The chain's CDR3 is CASSFSPDGRYYDTQYF. CDR3 nucleotides: TGTGCCAGCAGCTTCTCCCCAGACGGGAGATATTACGATACGCAGTATTTT. The whole variable domain, remainder taken from reference TRBV11-2 and TRBJ2-3, is EAGVAQSPRYKIIEKRQSVAFWCNPISGHATLYWYQQILGQGPKLLIQFQNNGVVDDSQLPKDRFSAERLKGVDSTLKIQPAKLEDSAVYLCASSFSPDGRYYDTQYFGPGTRLTVL.

V and J are TRBV5-5 and TRBJ2-1, with 11 bases lining up with TRBD2. CDR1 is SGHKS and CDR2 is YYEKEE in the germline V gene (reference sequence). The V gene end was trimmed by 3 bases and the J gene end by 8 bases; junction bases not matched to a gene: 13. The CDR3 covers 17 residues. This CDR3 reads CASSSQTLAGGIHEQFF. In DNA, the CDR3 is TGTGCCAGCAGCTCCCAAACCCTAGCGGGAGGAATCCATGAGCAGTTCTTC.

The V and J genes are TRBV4-1 and TRBJ2-7; weak D call: TRBD1 (5 bases). The CDR3 covers 15 residues. The germline V gene encodes CDR1 MGHRA and CDR2 YSYEKL. Deletions cut 0 bases from V and 1 base from J, with 10 bases between. CDR3 loop: CASSQDSGISYEQYF. CDR3 nucleotides: TGCGCCAGCAGCCAAGATTCAGGGATTTCCTACGAGCAGTACTTC.

This rearrangement joins TRBV5-8 to TRBJ1-3; maybe TRBD1 (6 bases). V lost 5 bases and J 3 bases, leaving 15 bases between the germline ends. The CDR3 is made up of 15 amino acids. Germline loops: CDR1 SGHTS, CDR2 YDEGEE. The CDR3 loop is CASSLQGAGGNTIYF. The CDR3 DNA sequence: TGTGCCAGCAGTCTACAGGGCGCCGGTGGAAACACCATATATTTT.

The rearrangement joins TRBV6-5 to TRBJ1-1; TRBD1 aligns across 8 bases. Germline assignment: CDR1 MNHEY and CDR2 SVGAGI. The CDR3 runs to 15 residues. J was trimmed by 6 bases and V by 6 bases; bases with no gene match: 12. CDR3 sequence reads: CASSAVTGEVAEAFF. The CDR3 bases are TGTGCCAGCAGCGCTGTGACAGGGGAGGTGGCTGAAGCTTTCTTT.

The chain uses TRBV1 and TRBJ2-7; TRBD2, the table's D call, was not compared with the DNA. TRBV1 is a documented pseudogene. This CDR3 is 14 amino acids long. The CDR3 DNA sequence: TGCACCAGCAGCTTAGGGGGGGCCGCGAGCGAGCAGTACTTC. Protein: CTSSLGGAASEQYF.

The V call is TRBV2, the J call TRBJ1-4; TRBD1 might be the D (6 bases). CDR1 and CDR2 from the germline V gene are SNHLY and FYNNEI. Trimming left V 6 bases short and J 0 bases short, with 11 bases between. This CDR3 is built from 15 residues. The CDR3 DNA follows: TGTGCCAGCAGGTCACAGGGTTCAACTAATGAAAAACTGTTTTTT. This gives the protein CASRSQGSTNEKLFF.

There are a few counts of this clone. The chain uses TRBV2 and TRBJ1-4; TRBD1 aligns across 8 bases. The germline V gene encodes CDR1 SNHLY and CDR2 FYNNEI. The CDR3 covers 15 residues. J lost 7 bases, V lost 6 bases, and 10 bases had no gene match. This CDR3 is CASSLQGAGGEKLFF. CDR3 nucleotides: TGTGCCAGCAGCCTTCAGGGGGCAGGCGGTGAAAAACTGTTTTTT.

The gene calls are TRBV27 and TRBJ2-2; 10 bases map to TRBD1. This CDR3 has 15 residues. Germline CDR1 reads MNHEY; CDR2 reads SMNVEV (reference sequence). V lost 8 bases, J lost 3 bases, and 6 bases stayed unmatched. The CDR3 DNA reads as TGTGCCAGCGGCCGGGACAGGGGACACACCGGGGAGCTGTTTTTT. Its protein product is CASGRDRGHTGELFF.

This chain joins TRBV11-2 and TRBJ2-5; weak D call: TRBD1 (6 bases). The CDR3 length is 16 residues. V lost 5 bases to trimming and J lost 1 base, with 17 bases between them. Germline loops: CDR1 SGHAT, CDR2 FQNNGV. CDR3 in amino acids: CASSRQVGGSQETQYF. CDR3 nucleotides: TGTGCCAGCAGCCGCCAAGTAGGGGGAAGCCAAGAGACCCAGTACTTC.

The chain combines TRBV19 with TRBJ2-5; D uncertain. Germline V lookup: CDR1 LNHDA, CDR2 SQIVND (reference sequence). Trimming left V 0 bases short and J 5 bases short, with 10 bases between. The CDR3 has 14 residues. The chain's CDR3 is CASSIDTVEETQYF. The DNA for the CDR3 is TGTGCCAGTAGTATAGATACCGTAGAGGAGACCCAGTACTTC. The full variable domain, in which reference TRBV19 and TRBJ2-5 provide the parts outside the CDR3, is DGGITQSPKYLFRKEGQNVTLSCEQNLNHDAMYWYRQDPGQGLRLIYYSQIVNDFQKGDIAEGYSVSREKKESFPLTVTSAQKNPTAFYLCASSIDTVEETQYFGPGTRLLVL.

The rearrangement joins TRBV11-3 to TRBJ2-2; 10 bases line up with TRBD1. CDR3 length equals 15 residues. Germline trimming cut 1 base from V and 4 bases from J; bases unmatched to any gene: 0. Germline V gene sequence: CDR1 SGHNT, CDR2 YENEEA. CDR3 protein: CASSLGQGATGELFF. CDR3 DNA sequence: TGTGCCAGCAGCTTAGGACAGGGGGCCACCGGGGAGCTGTTTTTT.

V and J are TRBV5-1 and TRBJ2-1; tentative D call: TRBD2 (6 bases). Trimming took 1 base from V and 0 from J, leaving 14 bases between them. The V gene's germline CDR1 is SGHRS and CDR2 YFSETQ. The CDR3 sequence is 17 residues long. CDR3 coding DNA: TGCGCCAGCAGCTTGAGCGGGCCCCCGAGCTCCTACAATGAGCAGTTCTTC. Residues: CASSLSGPPSSYNEQFF.

The chain joins TRBV5-6 to TRBJ2-4; D may be TRBD1 (6 bases). Per germline, CDR1 SGHDT and CDR2 YYEEEE. This CDR3 contains 15 residues. V lost 2 bases and J lost 6, with 15 bases in between. This CDR3 reads CASSFPGARGNIQYF. As DNA, the CDR3 is TGTGCCAGCAGCTTCCCAGGGGCTAGGGGAAACATTCAGTACTTC.

The chain recombines TRBV6-5 with TRBJ2-3; 9 nucleotides agree with TRBD1. With V trimmed by 3 bases and J by 2 bases, 6 bases remained unmatched. This CDR3 region has 16 residues. Per the germline V gene, CDR1 is MNHEY and CDR2 is SVGAGI. CDR3 nucleotide sequence: TGTGCCAGCAGTTATTCGGGACAGGGCATCACAGATACGCAGTATTTT. Translated: CASSYSGQGITDTQYF.

The chain has TRBV15 and TRBJ1-6; TRBD1 aligns across 10 bases. This CDR3 region has 16 residues. Losses at the gene ends were 4 bases for V and 6 bases for J; bases not matched to a gene: 6. Germline-derived CDR1 and CDR2 are LNHNV and YYDKDF (reference sequence). The CDR3 DNA is TGTGCCACCAGCACCGCCGGGACAGGGGTTAATTCACCCCTCCACTTT. Translating gives CATSTAGTGVNSPLHF.

The rearrangement links TRBV6-2 or TRBV6-3 to TRBJ2-1; D is possibly TRBD2 (6 bases). The V gene lost 2 bases and the J gene lost 5 bases, with 19 bases spanning the gap. This CDR3 comprises 17 residues. Germline V CDR1 and CDR2: MNHEY, SVGEGT. The CDR3, as DNA: TGTGCCAGCAGTTACGTGAGGCTAGCGAGAGCCGACAATGAGCAGTTCTTC. This sequence encodes CASSYVRLARADNEQFF.

The chain uses TRBV24-1 and TRBJ1-5, with no clear D. The V and J ends lost 8 bases and 4 bases respectively, with 5 bases between them. There are 11 residues in the CDR3. Germline V gene sequence: CDR1 KGHDR, CDR2 SFDVKD. Here the CDR3 reads CATTRNQPQHF. In nucleotides, the CDR3 is TGTGCCACCACCCGGAATCAGCCCCAGCATTTT.

The V gene is TRBV6-6, the J gene TRBJ2-7; TRBD2 is a possible D gene (6 bases). Trimming shortened V by 7 bases and J by 4 bases, and 14 bases separated the two germline ends. Germline CDR1 is MNHNY and CDR2 is SVGAGI (reference sequence). This CDR3 has 13 residues. CDR3 sequence reads: CASTPGTAYEQYF. Here the CDR3 DNA reads TGTGCCAGCACCCCGGGGACTGCGTACGAGCAGTACTTC.

The V gene is TRBV7-9, the J gene TRBJ1-4; D is possibly TRBD1 (5 bases). The CDR3 runs 15 residues. Trimming stripped 5 bases from V and 0 bases from J, with 10 bases between. From germline, CDR1 is SEHNR and CDR2 FQNEAQ (reference sequence). CDR3 nucleotides: TGTGCCAGCAGCCCCGGGGGGGCAACTAATGAAAAACTGTTTTTT. Its protein product is CASSPGGATNEKLFF.

The chain recombines TRBV11-2 with TRBJ2-3, with a possible D match to TRBD1 (6 bases). The germline CDR1 and CDR2 sequences are SGHAT and FQNNGV. Between the trimmed V and J ends, which lost 5 bases and 8 bases, there was a span of 11 bases. The CDR3 consists of 12 residues. In DNA form, the CDR3 reads TGTGCCAGCAGCCCTCAGGGGCCTACGCAGTATTTT. This sequence encodes CASSPQGPTQYF.

J is TRBJ2-7 and V is TRBV11-1; 7 bases agree with TRBD2. Germline V lookup: CDR1 SGHAT, CDR2 FQDESV (reference sequence). The CDR3 consists of 15 residues. V was clipped by 5 bases and J by 7 bases; unmatched bases: 14. The CDR3 nucleotides read TGTGCCAGCAGCCTCCACGGGGGACCCGGGGGGGAGCAGTACTTC. It specifies CASSLHGGPGGEQYF.

This chain joins TRBV19 and TRBJ1-1; 7 positions match TRBD1. The junction had 6 bases not matched to a gene; V was cut back by 1 base and J by 4 bases. CDR3 length: 15 amino acids. Germline CDR1 LNHDA, CDR2 SQIVND (reference sequence). The CDR3 loop is CASSIGGGPATEAFF. As DNA, the CDR3 is TGTGCCAGTAGTATAGGAGGGGGCCCAGCCACTGAAGCTTTCTTT.

The J gene is TRBJ2-3, the V gene TRBV3-1 (or the pseudogene TRBV3-2); D is perhaps TRBD2 (6 bases). V lost 3 bases and J 0 bases, leaving 13 bases between the germline ends. CDR3 size: 16 residues. Looked up from germline, CDR1 is LGHDT and CDR2 is YNNKEL (reference sequence). CDR3 region: CASSQGGGRSTDTQYF. In DNA form, the CDR3 reads TGTGCCAGCAGCCAGGGCGGAGGGCGGAGCACAGATACGCAGTATTTT.

The chain combines TRBV2 with TRBJ1-5; no definite D call. CDR1 and CDR2 (germline): SNHLY, FYNNEI. This CDR3 region has 16 residues. Between the trimmed V and J ends, which lost 2 bases and 1 base, there was a span of 12 bases. CDR3 coding DNA: TGTGCCAGCAGTGAAACGGGGTATCCAAGCAATCAGCCCCAGCATTTT. Protein sequence: CASSETGYPSNQPQHF.